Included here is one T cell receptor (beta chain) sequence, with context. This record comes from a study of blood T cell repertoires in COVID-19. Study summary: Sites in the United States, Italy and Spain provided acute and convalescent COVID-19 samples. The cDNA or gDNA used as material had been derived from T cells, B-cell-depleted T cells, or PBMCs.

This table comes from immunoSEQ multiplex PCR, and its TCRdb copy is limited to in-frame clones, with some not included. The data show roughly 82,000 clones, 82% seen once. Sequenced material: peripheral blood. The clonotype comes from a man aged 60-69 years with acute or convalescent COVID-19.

In DNA form, the CDR3 reads TGTGCCAGCTCAAACAGGGACACCGGGGAGCTGTTTTTT. It specifies CASSNRDTGELFF. V gene TRBV18 combines with J gene TRBJ2-2; maybe TRBD1 (6 bases). Trimming took 5 bases from V and 3 from J, leaving 7 bases between them. Looked up from germline, CDR1 is KGHSH and CDR2 is LQKENI. CDR3 length: 13 amino acids. Full variable domain (outside the CDR3, taken from reference TRBV18 and TRBJ2-2): NAGVMQNPRHLVRRRGQEARLRCSPMKGHSHVYWYRQLPEEGLKFMVYLQKENIIDESGMPKERFSAEFPKEGPSILRIQQVVRGDSAAYFCASSNRDTGELFFGEGSRLTVL.